The 12 T cell receptor beta chains below were found in one sample sequenced in a study of blood T cell repertoires in COVID-19. The method was immunoSEQ multiplex PCR; TCRdb's version includes in-frame clones alone and lacks a portion of them. The sample consists of over 150,000 clones, approximately 81% of them appearing once. The sample taken for sequencing was peripheral blood. These receptors were collected from a woman aged 55-70 years with COVID-19, enrolled during active disease.

The J gene is TRBJ1-2, the V gene TRBV24-1; 7 bases align to TRBD1. The CDR3 sequence is 16 residues long. V was clipped by 3 bases and J by 0 bases; unmatched bases: 6. Germline V gene data show CDR1 as KGHDR and CDR2 as SFDVKD. CDR3 amino acids: CATSDPRQGANYGYTF. DNA of the CDR3: TGTGCCACCAGTGATCCCCGACAGGGCGCTAACTATGGCTACACCTTC.

The gene calls are TRBV19 and TRBJ1-2; 11 positions agree with TRBD1. Germline-derived CDR1 and CDR2 are LNHDA and SQIVND (reference sequence). The CDR3 runs to 18 residues. Unmatched junction bases numbered 13, after V lost 4 bases and J lost 3 bases. The CDR3 bases are TGTGCCAGTAGTAGAGGACAGGGGGCGGCGGGGAATGACTATGGCTACACCTTC. The encoded protein is CASSRGQGAAGNDYGYTF.

In its sample, this clone was seen a few times. V usage is TRBV20-1 and J usage is TRBJ2-5, with D unresolved. V was shortened by 3 bases and J by 2 bases, with 10 bases between the two germline ends. The germline gives CDR1 DFQATT, CDR2 SNEGSKA (reference sequence). The CDR3 extends over 13 amino acids. The CDR3 protein is CSASRQDQETQYF. The CDR3 region has the DNA TGCAGTGCTAGTAGGCAGGATCAAGAGACCCAGTACTTC.

The genes are TRBV7-8 and TRBJ2-1; 7 positions agree with TRBD1. This CDR3 contains 16 residues. CDR1 and CDR2 from the germline V gene are SGHVS and FQNEAQ. V lost 4 bases to trimming and J lost 7 bases; unmatched junction nucleotides: 13. The CDR3 sequence: CASSSHGQAAINEQFF. In nucleotides, the CDR3 is TGTGCCAGCAGCTCACATGGACAGGCAGCAATTAATGAGCAGTTCTTC.

This sequence joins TRBV7-3 and TRBJ2-1; 7 nucleotides agree with TRBD2. CDR3 size: 15 residues. With 5 bases clipped from V and 7 bases from J, the junction kept 11 bases outside the gene matches. CDR1 and CDR2 from the germline V gene are SGHTA and FQGTGA. The CDR3 protein is CASSISGTKANEQFF. CDR3 sequence (DNA): TGTGCCAGCAGCATCTCCGGGACTAAAGCAAATGAGCAGTTCTTC.

The chain links TRBV19 to TRBJ1-4; D is perhaps TRBD1 (5 bases). Trimming shortened V by 5 bases and J by 4 bases, and 11 bases separated the two germline ends. Germline V gene lookup returns CDR1 LNHDA and CDR2 SQIVND (reference sequence). The CDR3 spans 14 residues. CDR3 in amino acids: CASSLPGHNEKLFF. CDR3 nucleotides: TGTGCCAGTAGTCTCCCCGGACATAATGAAAAACTGTTTTTT.

This chain uses TRBV28 with TRBJ1-1; 8 bases map to TRBD1. There are 15 residues in the CDR3. The germline V gene has CDR1 MDHEN and CDR2 SYDVKM. V trimming: 5 bases; J trimming: 1 base; junction bases outside the gene matches: 6. CDR3 sequence reads: CASSLRTGKNTEAFF. In nucleotides, the CDR3 is TGTGCCAGCAGTCTGCGGACAGGGAAGAACACTGAAGCTTTCTTT.

The chain employs TRBV11-2 and TRBJ2-1; 11 nucleotides agree with TRBD2. This CDR3 is built from 18 residues. V was pared by 6 bases and J by 2 bases, with 12 bases of the junction left unmatched. Germline values: CDR1 SGHAT, CDR2 FQNNGV. CDR3: CASRSLFSGRAAYNEQFF. The CDR3 DNA is TGTGCCAGCAGGAGCCTCTTTAGCGGGAGGGCCGCCTACAATGAGCAGTTCTTC.

The gene calls are TRBV7-2 and TRBJ2-7, with TRBD1 as a possible D gene (5 bases). The CDR3 is made up of 13 amino acids. Germline values: CDR1 SGHTA, CDR2 FQGNSA. V lost 2 bases to trimming and J lost 3 bases, with 8 bases between them. CDR3 sequence reads: CASSLSGYYEQYF. The CDR3 DNA is TGTGCCAGCAGCTTATCAGGGTACTACGAGCAGTACTTC.

V is TRBV19 and J is TRBJ2-7; possible D gene TRBD2, 7 bases. Germline V gives CDR1 LNHDA, CDR2 SQIVND (reference sequence). The CDR3 spans 11 residues. The V and J ends lost 10 bases and 6 bases respectively, with 13 bases between them. The chain's CDR3 is CATYREGEQYF. The CDR3 DNA follows: TGTGCCACCTACAGGGAGGGCGAGCAGTACTTC. Supplemented by reference TRBV19 and TRBJ2-7, the full variable domain reads DGGITQSPKYLFRKEGQNVTLSCEQNLNHDAMYWYRQDPGQGLRLIYYSQIVNDFQKGDIAEGYSVSREKKESFPLTVTSAQKNPTAFYLCATYREGEQYFGPGTRLTVT.

V is TRBV5-1 and J is TRBJ2-5; possible D gene TRBD1, 6 bases. V lost 1 base to trimming and J lost 1 base, with 11 bases between them. Germline-derived CDR1 and CDR2 are SGHRS and YFSETQ. The CDR3 spans 15 residues. This CDR3 is CASSLLGQSQETQYF. Here the CDR3 DNA reads TGCGCCAGCAGCTTGTTGGGACAAAGCCAAGAGACCCAGTACTTC.

The table lists this clone with a few counts. The rearrangement links TRBV5-8 to TRBJ1-2; D is undetermined. Trimming removed 0 bases from V and 8 bases from J, with 11 bases in between. The length of the CDR3 is 13 residues. CDR1 and CDR2 from the germline V gene are SGHTS and YDEGEE. The DNA for the CDR3 is TGTGCCAGCAGCTTGGAACTAAGGAGCGGCTACACCTTC. It specifies CASSLELRSGYTF. Based on the CDR3 plus reference TRBV5-8 and TRBJ1-2, the full variable domain is EAGVTQSPTHLIKTRGQQATLRCSPISGHTSVYWYQQALGLGLQFLLWYDEGEERNRGNFPPRFSGRQFPNYSSELNVNALELEDSALYLCASSLELRSGYTFGSGTRLTVV.